Each of the 20 T cell receptor beta chains below was sequenced from the same sample in a study of early T cells in non-severe SARS-CoV-2 infection. TCRdb re-called the 5' RACE reads with MiXCR, one entry per CDR3 protein. The sample yields tens of thousands of distinct CDR3 sequences, 9.5% to 15% seen once. The sample in question was whole blood, obtained at baseline. These receptors came from an adult who was a healthcare worker with PCR-confirmed SARS-CoV-2 infection or an uninfected control (not recorded which).

The rearrangement links TRBV28 to TRBJ2-4; no definite D call. The CDR3 covers 11 residues. CDR1 and CDR2 from the germline V gene are MDHEN and SYDVKM. V was trimmed by 6 bases and J by 8 bases, leaving 8 bases between them. The CDR3 spells CASSGRDIQYF. CDR3 in DNA: TGTGCCAGCAGCGGACGTGACATTCAGTACTTC.

This clonotype was seen more than once but under ten times. The rearrangement uses TRBV7-8 and TRBJ1-5; D gene unclear. Germline lookup yields CDR1 SGHVS and CDR2 FQNEAQ. Trimming left V 1 base short and J 3 bases short, with 4 bases between. The length of the CDR3 is 13 residues. The CDR3 reads CASSLGYNQPQHF. CDR3 nucleotide sequence: TGTGCCAGCAGCTTAGGGTACAATCAGCCCCAGCATTTT.

This clonotype was seen repeatedly, ten times or more. The chain uses TRBV12-3 or TRBV12-4 and TRBJ1-1; no reliable D call. CDR3 length equals 13 residues. V shed 2 bases and J shed 5 bases, with 9 bases lying between them. The CDR3 loop reads CASSLRSRTEAFF. CDR3 coding DNA: TGTGCCAGCAGTTTACGGAGTAGGACTGAAGCTTTCTTT.

The chain uses TRBV5-1 and TRBJ2-4; unclear D gene. CDR3 length: 14 amino acids. V lost 2 bases and J lost 2, with 8 bases in between. Germline V gene sequence: CDR1 SGHRS, CDR2 YFSETQ. The CDR3 reads CASSLDLPKNIQYF. CDR3 bases: TGCGCCAGCAGCTTAGACCTTCCCAAAAACATTCAGTACTTC.

The rearrangement links TRBV27 to TRBJ2-7; D gene unclear. V lost 4 bases and J 6 bases, leaving 7 bases between the germline ends. Germline V gene data show CDR1 as MNHEY and CDR2 as SMNVEV (reference sequence). The CDR3 is made up of 11 amino acids. The CDR3: CASSSITEQYF. The DNA of the CDR3 is TGTGCCAGCAGTTCCATAACCGAGCAGTACTTC.

This chain links TRBV7-9 with TRBJ2-3; 9 nucleotides agree with TRBD2. V lost 1 base, J lost 1 base, and 0 bases stayed unmatched. CDR1 and CDR2 (germline): SEHNR, FQNEAQ (reference sequence). The CDR3 totals 15 residues. CDR3 nucleotide sequence: TGTGCCAGCAGCTTAGGACTAGCGGGCACAGATACGCAGTATTTT. It translates to CASSLGLAGTDTQYF.

The chain links TRBV2 to TRBJ2-3, with 9 bases matching TRBD1. The ends lost 2 bases at V and 5 bases at J; junction bases unmatched: 11. Germline V gene lookup returns CDR1 SNHLY and CDR2 FYNNEI. This CDR3 region has 17 residues. The CDR3 DNA is TGTGCCAGCAGTGAAATACAGGGGGCGCTGGTTCAAGATACGCAGTATTTT. Residues: CASSEIQGALVQDTQYF. The full variable domain, completed using reference TRBV2 and TRBJ2-3, is EPEVTQTPSHQVTQMGQEVILRCVPISNHLYFYWYRQILGQKVEFLVSFYNNEISEKSEIFDDQFSVERPDGSNFTLKIRSTKLEDSAMYFCASSEIQGALVQDTQYFGPGTRLTVL.

The chain has TRBV6-1 and TRBJ2-7, with a possible D match to TRBD1 (5 bases). Trimming stripped 5 bases from V and 2 bases from J, with 16 bases between. CDR3 size: 15 residues. Germline loops: CDR1 MNHNS, CDR2 SASEGT. The CDR3 DNA sequence: TGTGCCAGCAGTTACCAGGACACTCCCGCCTACGAGCAGTACTTC. The encoded protein is CASSYQDTPAYEQYF.

The genes are TRBV27 and TRBJ1-4, with 11 bases aligning to TRBD1. There are 14 residues in the CDR3. Trimming took 6 bases from V and 6 from J; bases not matched to a gene: 3. CDR1 is MNHEY, CDR2 SMNVEV, per germline (reference sequence). Here the CDR3 reads CASRWTGGDEKLFF. In DNA, the CDR3 is TGTGCCAGCAGGTGGACAGGGGGCGATGAAAAACTGTTTTTT.

This clonotype was counted between two and nine times. The chain employs TRBV6-5 and TRBJ2-3, with D possibly TRBD2 on 5 matching bases. V was trimmed by 6 bases and J by 3 bases, leaving 10 bases between them. CDR3 length equals 13 residues. The germline V gene encodes CDR1 MNHEY and CDR2 SVGAGI. CDR3 protein: CASSPGKTDTQYF. The DNA of the CDR3 is TGTGCCAGCAGCCCCGGGAAAACAGATACGCAGTATTTT.

This clonotype came up a few times. The chain uses TRBV6-5 and TRBJ2-3; 14 nucleotides match TRBD2. This CDR3 has 17 residues. V dropped 0 bases and J dropped 10; count of bases not matched to a gene: 9. CDR1 is MNHEY and CDR2 is SVGAGI in the germline V gene. CDR3 DNA sequence: TGTGCCAGCAGTTACTCGATATCGGGACTAGCGGGGGCGGCGCAGTATTTT. As protein: CASSYSISGLAGAAQYF.

The chain recombines TRBV2 with TRBJ2-5; 7 positions match TRBD1. The J segment lost 2 bases and the V segment lost 6 bases, leaving 12 bases of the junction unmatched. Germline CDR1 reads SNHLY; CDR2 reads FYNNEI. The length of the CDR3 is 16 residues. The CDR3 region is CASSFTDRVWQETQYF. The CDR3 nucleotides read TGTGCCAGCAGCTTCACCGACAGGGTATGGCAAGAGACCCAGTACTTC.

The sample holds many counts of this clonotype. This sequence joins TRBV18 and TRBJ1-1; D unresolved. The V and J ends lost 3 bases and 1 base respectively, with 9 bases between them. From germline, CDR1 is KGHSH and CDR2 LQKENI. The CDR3 contains 14 residues. The CDR3 DNA follows: TGTGCCAGCTCACCCGGACGGACGAACACTGAAGCTTTCTTT. The encoded protein is CASSPGRTNTEAFF.

The chain links TRBV7-9 to TRBJ2-2; D ambiguous. Trimming cost V 0 bases and J 6 bases, with 8 bases left between them. Germline values: CDR1 SEHNR, CDR2 FQNEAQ (reference sequence). This CDR3 is built from 14 residues. In nucleotides, the CDR3 is TGTGCCAGCAGCTTAGCCCTGGTGGCCGGGGAGCTGTTTTTT. Residues: CASSLALVAGELFF. Full variable domain (outside the CDR3, taken from reference TRBV7-9 and TRBJ2-2): DTGVSQNPRHKITKRGQNVTFRCDPISEHNRLYWYRQTLGQGPEFLTYFQNEAQLEKSRLLSDRFSAERPKGSFSTLEIQRTEQGDSAMYLCASSLALVAGELFFGEGSRLTVL.

This sequence joins TRBV18 and TRBJ2-7, with a possible D match to TRBD2 (6 bases). The CDR3 is 14 residues long. Between the trimmed V and J ends, which lost 3 bases and 2 bases, there was a span of 11 bases. Germline-derived CDR1 and CDR2 are KGHSH and LQKENI. CDR3 sequence reads: CASSPGGYTYEQYF. CDR3 nucleotide sequence: TGTGCCAGCTCACCGGGAGGCTACACCTACGAGCAGTACTTC.

This clonotype was observed a few times. V is TRBV10-1 and J is TRBJ1-2, with TRBD1 matching over 7 bases. Trimming cost V 8 bases and J 13 bases; bases outside gene matches: 10. There are 11 residues in the CDR3. The germline CDR1 and CDR2 sequences are WNHNN and SYGVQD (reference sequence). The CDR3 nucleotides are TGCGCCAGCTGCGGGACAGTTACCTGCACCTTC. Encoded protein: CASCGTVTCTF.

This clonotype has at least ten counts. The J gene is TRBJ1-3, the V gene TRBV7-3, with no clear D. Germline CDR1 SGHTA, CDR2 FQGTGA. CDR3 length: 16 residues. Trimming pared 1 base from V and 2 bases from J, leaving 12 bases between. The CDR3: CASSLNPPSTGNTIYF. CDR3 DNA sequence: TGTGCCAGCAGCTTAAACCCACCGTCTACTGGAAACACCATATATTTT.

J is TRBJ2-5 and V is TRBV6-8; TRBD2 is a possible D gene (5 bases). V shed 0 bases and J shed 1 base, with 12 bases lying between them. Germline V gives CDR1 MNHGY, CDR2 SAAAGT. The CDR3 contains 16 residues. CDR3 amino acids: CASSYSRAAVQETQYF. The CDR3 DNA is TGTGCCAGCAGTTACTCGAGAGCGGCGGTCCAAGAGACCCAGTACTTC.

Only a few counts were recorded for this clonotype. The chain links TRBV7-9 to TRBJ2-3, with D uncertain. Germline-derived CDR1 and CDR2 are SEHNR and FQNEAQ (reference sequence). V was clipped by 0 bases and J by 4 bases, with 8 bases between them. The CDR3 consists of 14 residues. CDR3 sequence reads: CASSLAASADTQYF. The CDR3 nucleotides read TGTGCCAGCAGCTTAGCTGCCAGCGCAGATACGCAGTATTTT. Using reference TRBV7-9 and TRBJ2-3 for the parts outside the CDR3, the full variable domain is DTGVSQNPRHKITKRGQNVTFRCDPISEHNRLYWYRQTLGQGPEFLTYFQNEAQLEKSRLLSDRFSAERPKGSFSTLEIQRTEQGDSAMYLCASSLAASADTQYFGPGTRLTVL.

The chain carries TRBV21-1 and TRBJ2-7. TRBV21-1 is noted as a pseudogene. CDR3 length equals 14 residues. The DNA for the CDR3 is TGTGCCAGCAGCAAAGTGACGGGTGCCTACGAGCAGTACTTC. It yields the protein CASSKVTGAYEQYF.